This T cell receptor (beta chain) was recorded in a study of shared clonotypes between healthy human individuals (dated by TCRdb to 2020 to 2022). The study in broad terms: A couple of women and three men aged 18 to 49 years were included in the cohort. Per donor, leukapheresis produced somewhere between about 0.9 and 9.5 billion PBMCs. For each donor, three plates each were used for CD4 naive and CD4 memory, two plates were used for CD8 naive, and one plate was used for CD8 memory. The study deeply sequenced blood TCR repertoires of about five healthy adults to estimate repertoire size and the extent of clonotype sharing between individuals. To increase sequencing depth and limit assay-specific biases, TCR repertoire library preparation and sequencing were carried out by different laboratories using diverse techniques. Overall study outcomes, separate from this receptor: About 5% of naive CD4, 3% to 3.5% of naive CD8, about 2.1% of memory CD4, and approximately 0.39% of memory CD8 clonotypes were shared across several donors. Naive subsets generally had larger estimated clonotype richness than memory subsets. Rarefaction of sorted-subset datasets indicated incomplete sequencing despite the large sequencing depth. Because the study included only a small number of donors, the genetic and exposure-history diversity represented was limited. Sampling was limited to blood, and TCR repertoires in tissue likely differ from TCR repertoires in blood. Compared with non-shared clonotypes, clonotypes shared by all four sorted-subset donors had higher generation probabilities. Pairwise subsampling led to the expectation that sequencing depth would affect the degree of clonotype sharing among donors.

CD8 naive samples consisted of CD45RO-negative cells that were positively selected for CCR7, yielding a CD45RA+CCR7+ population without TemRA cells. The donors were healthy, HIV-negative adults who had no recently reported acute infections or vaccinations. Every donor was a Caucasian adult living in Nashville, Tennessee, USA. Blood was collected by leukapheresis, and PBMCs were isolated by Ficoll-Histopaque density gradient centrifugation and then cryopreserved in liquid nitrogen vapor phase. Purity and quantity of every magnetically sorted T cell population were checked by analytical flow cytometry. Genomic DNA was isolated from each sorted fraction and quantified by UV absorbance on a Nanodrop 2000c. Turning to this clone: Its antigen is currently not known. No base quality values were provided; no much bigger clone lies one nucleotide off.

TCR CDR3 regions were amplified from genomic DNA by multiplex PCR using the deep immunoSEQ assay. Extracted genomic DNA from each cell subset was distributed evenly across all wells of several immunoSEQ 96-well plates, and each plate was treated as a replicate. For sorted subsets, approximately 210 ng of genomic DNA, equivalent to 30,000 or so T cell genomes, went into each replicate PCR. The purified libraries were quantified using a Qubit 3.0 fluorometer, sized with a Bioanalyzer 2100, and then quantified again using the KAPA Library Quantification kit. Every immunoSEQ 96-well plate was sequenced on a separate single-read 150-cycle Illumina NextSeq 550 flow cell. The study's processing was this. Because the immunoSEQ output included only junctional sequences and no quality scores, the filtering could not be the same as the filtering used for full-length reads. Sequences were annotated with PyIR, a Python wrapper for IgBLAST v1.9, using IMGT germline references to assign V/J genes and CDR3. Reads were filtered out if the reads had weak V/J assignments (E-value above 1e-6), no CDR3, stop codons, out-of-frame junctions, or ambiguous translated residues. V3J clonotypes were defined as sequences sharing the same inferred V gene, J gene, and CDR3 amino acid sequence. To compute the percentage overlap between repertoires, the number of shared unique clonotypes was divided by the size of the smaller repertoire. Richness of each repertoire was evaluated using RTK rarefaction, the Chao1 estimator, and Recon v2.1 estimates of unobserved clonotypes. OLGA was used to compute generation probabilities for all TCRbeta clonotypes that the gDNA method yielded from a handful of donors. TCRdb stores this immuneACCESS table with in-frame sequences only. Part of the clones is absent; in the studies checked, under half of the shortfall reflects unresolved V genes, and no reason is known for the rest. From that table come the V and J calls and clone size; the DNA was used to work out D and trimming. The sample table records around 580,000 clones; 95% to 98% of these occur just once. The leading ten clones occupy 0.3% of the sample.

The germline V gene supplies CDR1 MGHRA and CDR2 YSYEKL. The CDR3 contains 15 residues, cysteine and phenylalanine counted. Only CDR3 DNA is held: 45 bases, read in frame from base 1. Deletion took 0 bases off V and 1 base off J, with a span of 10 bases between the germline ends. The material sequenced was naive CD8+ T cells sorted from blood. The cell subset or site label here, explained by the study, means: CD45RA+CCR7+. This TCR came from a man younger than 40 in good health. The V and J segments used are TRBV4-1 and TRBJ2-7; matching of 5 bases hints at TRBD2 as the D gene. The CDR3 sequence is CASSQEGRVSYEQYF. At the DNA level, the sequence is TGCGCCAGCAGCCAAGAAGGGCGGGTGTCCTACGAGCAGTACTTC.